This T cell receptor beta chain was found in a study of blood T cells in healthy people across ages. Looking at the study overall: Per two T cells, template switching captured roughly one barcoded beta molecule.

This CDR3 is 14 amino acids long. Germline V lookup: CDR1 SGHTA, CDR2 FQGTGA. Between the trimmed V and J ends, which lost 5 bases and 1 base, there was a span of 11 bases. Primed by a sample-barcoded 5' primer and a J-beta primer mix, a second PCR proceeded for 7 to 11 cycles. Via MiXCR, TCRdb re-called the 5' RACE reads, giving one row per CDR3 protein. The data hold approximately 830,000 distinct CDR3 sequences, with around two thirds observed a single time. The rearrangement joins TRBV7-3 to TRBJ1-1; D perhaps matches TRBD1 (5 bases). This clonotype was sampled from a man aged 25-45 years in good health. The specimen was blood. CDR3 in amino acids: CASSLQTGNTEAFF. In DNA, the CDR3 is TGTGCCAGCAGCCTACAAACAGGGAACACTGAAGCTTTCTTT. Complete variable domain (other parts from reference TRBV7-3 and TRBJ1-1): GAGVSQTPSNKVTEKGKYVELRCDPISGHTALYWYRQSLGQGPEFLIYFQGTGAADDSGLPNDRFFAVRPEGSVSTLKIQRTERGDSAVYLCASSLQTGNTEAFFGQGTRLTVV.